Shown below are 15 T cell receptor beta chains from a single sample sequenced in a study of shared clonotypes between healthy human individuals (TCRdb year 2020). For the CD8 naive samples, CD45RO-negative cells were positively selected for CCR7, yielding a CD45RA+CCR7+ population from which TemRA cells were excluded. Library preparation employed the immunoSEQ multiplex PCR assay. TCRdb obtained this table from immuneACCESS and retained in-frame rearrangements with V and J assigned. These tables miss some clones; where compared with another copy, unresolved V genes account for less than half of the shortfall, and the remainder is unexplained. For this sample the table gives roughly 2.1 million clones, of which 90% to 95% were detected only once. Roughly 1.7% of the sample rests with the top ten. Sequencing was done on a sample of naive CD8+ T cells from PBMCs. The sample's cell subset or site label is to be understood as: CD45RA+CCR7+. These receptors all come from a man between 18 and 35 years old in good health. Some clones in this sample may be carry-over from other donors' samples.

The chain carries TRBV7-3 and TRBJ2-1; D is unclear. There are 15 residues in the CDR3. Between the trimmed V and J ends, which lost 5 bases and 0 bases, there was a span of 11 bases. Germline lookup yields CDR1 SGHTA and CDR2 FQGTGA. The CDR3 DNA reads as TGTGCCAGCAGCCCGGGCTACGGCTCCTACAATGAGCAGTTCTTC. Its protein product is CASSPGYGSYNEQFF.

This clone was recorded only once. The identical CDR3 is also encoded by other nucleotide sequences in the sample. The chain is built from TRBV28 and TRBJ2-5; no clear D. In germline, CDR1 is MDHEN, CDR2 SYDVKM. V shed 1 base and J shed 2 bases, with 2 bases lying between them. This CDR3 is built from 12 residues. For the CDR3, the DNA is TGTGCCAGCAGTTTATTACAAGAGACCCAGTACTTC. It translates to CASSLLQETQYF.

V gene TRBV5-6 combines with J gene TRBJ1-5; the D gene is possibly TRBD1 (6 bases). Germline lookup yields CDR1 SGHDT and CDR2 YYEEEE. Trimming left V 2 bases short and J 2 bases short, with 8 bases between. The CDR3 spans 14 residues. The DNA of the CDR3 is TGTGCCAGCAGCTTTCGGACAGGCAATCAGCCCCAGCATTTT. Encoded protein: CASSFRTGNQPQHF.

This clone was counted a single time. V gene TRBV5-1 combines with J gene TRBJ2-7; 14 nucleotides line up with TRBD2. Germline CDR1 reads SGHRS; CDR2 reads YFSETQ. This CDR3 spans 19 amino acids. After removal of 3 bases from V and 4 bases from J, the junction contained 15 bases not matched to a gene. In DNA form, the CDR3 reads TGCGCCAGCAGCTCAGGGCATGGGACTAGCGGGAGTAAATTTTACGAGCAGTACTTC. Residues: CASSSGHGTSGSKFYEQYF.

The rearrangement uses TRBV7-9 and TRBJ1-5; 8 positions match TRBD1. Germline CDR1 and CDR2: SEHNR and FQNEAQ (reference sequence). J was trimmed by 6 bases and V by 5 bases; bases with no gene match: 6. CDR3 size: 14 residues. CDR3: CASSLGQGSQPQHF. CDR3 DNA: TGTGCCAGCAGCCTCGGACAGGGAAGTCAGCCCCAGCATTTT.

This clone showed up just once. V gene TRBV5-6 combines with J gene TRBJ2-1, with 8 bases that match TRBD2. This CDR3 comprises 16 residues. V was clipped by 2 bases and J by 8 bases; unmatched bases: 12. Per germline, CDR1 SGHDT and CDR2 YYEEEE. CDR3 region: CASSFREGEGFHEQFF. CDR3 DNA sequence: TGTGCCAGCAGCTTTCGGGAGGGAGAGGGGTTCCATGAGCAGTTCTTC.

This chain uses TRBV27 with TRBJ2-7, with unresolved D. CDR1 is MNHEY and CDR2 is SMNVEV in the germline V gene (reference sequence). Trimming took off 5 bases at V and 6 bases at J, with 20 bases between the two ends. The CDR3 contains 15 residues. The CDR3 is CASSPKVFSLSEQYF. The DNA of the CDR3 is TGTGCCAGCAGTCCGAAGGTGTTTAGTTTGAGCGAGCAGTACTTC.

This rearrangement joins TRBV14 to TRBJ1-2; no firm D call. The CDR3 contains 16 residues. Germline V CDR1 and CDR2: SGHDN, FVKESK. The ends were cut back, 0 bases at V and 5 bases at J, with 16 bases in the middle. The CDR3 DNA reads TGTGCCAGCAGCCAAGAAGTATCGAGTCGGGTTTATGGCTACACCTTC. Amino acid sequence: CASSQEVSSRVYGYTF.

In DNA form, the CDR3 reads TGCGCCAGCAGCTTACACAGGGAGAAGGATGGCTACACCTTC. This translates into CASSLHREKDGYTF. This chain uses TRBV5-1 with TRBJ1-2; a weak D match, TRBD1 (6 bases). V was clipped by 2 bases and J by 6 bases, with 14 bases between them. Per the germline V gene, CDR1 is SGHRS and CDR2 is YFSETQ. The CDR3 has 14 amino acids.

The chain uses TRBV2 and TRBJ2-7; TRBD2 agrees at 9 bases. This CDR3 region has 15 residues. The junction had 13 bases not matched to a gene; V was cut back by 11 bases and J by 2 bases. Germline V gives CDR1 SNHLY, CDR2 FYNNEI. As DNA, the CDR3 is TGTGCCCTCAGCCAGTTGCGGGAGGGAGCCTACGAGCAGTACTTC. This codes for CALSQLREGAYEQYF. The full variable domain, in which reference TRBV2 and TRBJ2-7 provide the parts outside the CDR3, is EPEVTQTPSHQVTQMGQEVILRCVPISNHLYFYWYRQILGQKVEFLVSFYNNEISEKSEIFDDQFSVERPDGSNFTLKIRSTKLEDSAMYFCALSQLREGAYEQYFGPGTRLTVT.

The chain joins TRBV28 to TRBJ1-5; D is perhaps TRBD1 (5 bases). Per germline, CDR1 MDHEN and CDR2 SYDVKM. V lost 3 bases to trimming and J lost 13 bases, with 16 bases between them. The CDR3 sequence is 13 residues long. Written as DNA, the CDR3 is TGTGCCAGCAGTTTCCAGGGAAGGCGCCCTCAGCATTTT. Its translation is CASSFQGRRPQHF.

V is TRBV27 and J is TRBJ2-6, with unresolved D. The germline V gene has CDR1 MNHEY and CDR2 SMNVEV (reference sequence). V lost 8 bases, J lost 0 bases, and 11 bases lay in between. CDR3 size: 15 residues. The CDR3 DNA reads as TGTGCCAGCGCCCTCTCCGGCTCTGGGGCCAACGTCCTGACTTTC. It specifies CASALSGSGANVLTF.

The count of this clone is one. The chain recombines TRBV9 with TRBJ2-1, with D maybe TRBD2 (7 bases). The CDR3 spans 15 residues. The V gene lost 5 bases and the J gene lost 6 bases, with 18 bases spanning the gap. Germline CDR1 and CDR2: SGDLS and YYNGEE. DNA for the CDR3: TGTGCCAGCAGTGATACACTGGGGGGGCTCAATGAGCAGTTCTTC. As protein: CASSDTLGGLNEQFF.

The V and J genes are TRBV28 and TRBJ1-1, with D possibly being TRBD1 (5 bases). Germline CDR1 reads MDHEN; CDR2 reads SYDVKM. V was shortened by 6 bases and J by 4 bases, with 15 bases between the two germline ends. The CDR3 contains 14 residues. The CDR3 DNA reads as TGTGCCAGCAGGCTCTGGTCGGGGGTCACTGAAGCTTTCTTT. It translates to CASRLWSGVTEAFF.

The gene calls are TRBV7-9 and TRBJ2-2, with 8 positions matching TRBD1. Germline-derived CDR1 and CDR2 are SEHNR and FQNEAQ (reference sequence). The CDR3 length is 16 residues. The ends lost 5 bases at V and 4 bases at J; junction bases unmatched: 9. DNA of the CDR3: TGTGCCAGCAGCCAGCGGGCAGGGGGCGTCACCGGGGAGCTGTTTTTT. Translating gives CASSQRAGGVTGELFF.